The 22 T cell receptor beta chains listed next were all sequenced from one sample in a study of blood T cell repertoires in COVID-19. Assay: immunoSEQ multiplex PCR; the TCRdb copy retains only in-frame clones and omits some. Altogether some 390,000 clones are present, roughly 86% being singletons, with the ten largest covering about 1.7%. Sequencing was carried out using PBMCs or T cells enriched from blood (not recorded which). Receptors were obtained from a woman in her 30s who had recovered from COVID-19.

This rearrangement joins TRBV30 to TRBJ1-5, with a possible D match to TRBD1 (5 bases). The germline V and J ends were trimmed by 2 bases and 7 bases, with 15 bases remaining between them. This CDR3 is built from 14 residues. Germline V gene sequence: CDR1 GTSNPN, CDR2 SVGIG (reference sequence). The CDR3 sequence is CAWSSRRGGQPQHF. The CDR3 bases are TGTGCCTGGAGTTCCAGGAGGGGAGGGCAGCCCCAGCATTTT. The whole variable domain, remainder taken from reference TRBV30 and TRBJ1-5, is SQTIHQWPATLVQPVGSPLSLECTVEGTSNPNLYWYRQAAGRGLQLLFYSVGIGQISSEVPQNLSASRPQDRQFILSSKKLLLSDSGFYLCAWSSRRGGQPQHFGDGTRLSIL.

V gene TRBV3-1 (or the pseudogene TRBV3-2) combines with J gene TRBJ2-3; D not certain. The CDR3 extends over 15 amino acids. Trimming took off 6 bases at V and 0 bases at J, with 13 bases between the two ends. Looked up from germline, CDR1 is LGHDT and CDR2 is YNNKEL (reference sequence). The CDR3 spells CASSKMTLSTDTQYF. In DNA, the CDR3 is TGTGCCAGCAGTAAAATGACACTTAGCACAGATACGCAGTATTTT.

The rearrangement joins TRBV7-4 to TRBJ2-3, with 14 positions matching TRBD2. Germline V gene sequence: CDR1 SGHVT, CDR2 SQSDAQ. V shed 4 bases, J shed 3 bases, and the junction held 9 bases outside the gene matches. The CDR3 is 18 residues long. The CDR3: CASSSPGTSGRCTDTQYF. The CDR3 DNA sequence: TGTGCCAGCAGCTCCCCCGGGACTAGCGGGAGATGTACAGATACGCAGTATTTT.

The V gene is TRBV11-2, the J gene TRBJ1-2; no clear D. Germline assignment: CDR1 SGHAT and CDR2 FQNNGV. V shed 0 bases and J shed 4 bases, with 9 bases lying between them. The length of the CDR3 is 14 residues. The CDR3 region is CASSLEFIPYGYTF. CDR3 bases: TGTGCCAGCAGCTTAGAATTTATCCCCTATGGCTACACCTTC.

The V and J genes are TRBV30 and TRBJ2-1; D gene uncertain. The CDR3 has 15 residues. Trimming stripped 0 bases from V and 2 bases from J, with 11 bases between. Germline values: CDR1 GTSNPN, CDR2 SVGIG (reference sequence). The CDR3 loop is CAWSVPLTTYNEQFF. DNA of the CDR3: TGTGCCTGGAGTGTCCCTTTGACAACCTACAATGAGCAGTTCTTC.

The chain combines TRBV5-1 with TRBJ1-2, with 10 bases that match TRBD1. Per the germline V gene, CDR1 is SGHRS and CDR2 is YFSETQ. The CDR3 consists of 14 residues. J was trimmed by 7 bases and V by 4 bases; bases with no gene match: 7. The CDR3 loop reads CASSTGTGAFGYTF. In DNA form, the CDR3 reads TGCGCCAGCAGCACCGGGACAGGGGCCTTTGGCTACACCTTC.

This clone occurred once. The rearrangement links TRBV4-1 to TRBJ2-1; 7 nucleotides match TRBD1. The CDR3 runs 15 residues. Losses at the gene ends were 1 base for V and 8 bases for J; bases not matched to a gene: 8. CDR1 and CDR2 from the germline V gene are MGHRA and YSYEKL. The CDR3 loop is CASSQGQGLAYEQFF. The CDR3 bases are TGCGCCAGCAGCCAAGGACAGGGTCTAGCCTATGAGCAGTTCTTC.

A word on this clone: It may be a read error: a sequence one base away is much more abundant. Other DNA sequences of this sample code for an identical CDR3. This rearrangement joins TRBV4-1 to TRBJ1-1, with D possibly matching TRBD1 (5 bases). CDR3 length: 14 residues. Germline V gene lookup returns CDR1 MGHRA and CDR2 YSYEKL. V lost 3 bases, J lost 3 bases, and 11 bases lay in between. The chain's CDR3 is CASSHSQGYTEAFF. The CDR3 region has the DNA TGCGCCAGCAGCCATTCCCAGGGATACACTGAAGCTTTCTTT.

The CDR3 here is CASSQALGVSKGQFF. The CDR3 DNA is TGTGCCAGCAGCCAAGCACTAGGCGTCTCAAAGGGGCAGTTCTTC. This chain connects TRBV3-1 (or the pseudogene TRBV3-2) to TRBJ2-1; D perhaps matches TRBD2 (5 bases). Germline V gives CDR1 LGHDT, CDR2 YNNKEL (reference sequence). V dropped 1 base and J dropped 12 bases, with 19 bases sitting between them. The CDR3 runs to 15 residues.

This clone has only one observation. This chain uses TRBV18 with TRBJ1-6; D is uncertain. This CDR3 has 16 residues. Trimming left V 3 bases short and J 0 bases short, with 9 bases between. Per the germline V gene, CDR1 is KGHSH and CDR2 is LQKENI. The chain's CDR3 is CASSPSKSSYNSPLHF. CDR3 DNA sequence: TGTGCCAGCTCACCTTCCAAGAGCTCCTATAATTCACCCCTCCACTTT.

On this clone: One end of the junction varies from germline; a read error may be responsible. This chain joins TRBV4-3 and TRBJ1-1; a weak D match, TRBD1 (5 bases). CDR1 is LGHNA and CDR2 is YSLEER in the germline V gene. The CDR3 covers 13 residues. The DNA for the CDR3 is TGCGCCAGCAACCAACTGGGGGGTACTGAAGCTTTCTTT. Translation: CASNQLGGTEAFF.

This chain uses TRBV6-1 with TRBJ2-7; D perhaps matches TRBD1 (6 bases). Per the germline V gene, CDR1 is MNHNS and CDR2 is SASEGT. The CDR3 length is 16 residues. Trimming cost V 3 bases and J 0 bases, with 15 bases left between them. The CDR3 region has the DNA TGTGCCAGCAGTGATTTAGGGACAAGGGGCTCCTACGAGCAGTACTTC. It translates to CASSDLGTRGSYEQYF.

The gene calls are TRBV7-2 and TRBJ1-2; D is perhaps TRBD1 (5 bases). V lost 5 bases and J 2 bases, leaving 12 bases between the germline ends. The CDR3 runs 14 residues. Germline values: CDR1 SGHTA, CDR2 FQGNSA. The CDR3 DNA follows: TGTGCCAGCAGCCTAGACGACAGCAACTATGGCTACACCTTC. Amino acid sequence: CASSLDDSNYGYTF. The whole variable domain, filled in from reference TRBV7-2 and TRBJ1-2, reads GAGVSQSPSNKVTEKGKDVELRCDPISGHTALYWYRQSLGQGLEFLIYFQGNSAPDKSGLPSDRFSAERTGGSVSTLTIQRTQQEDSAVYLCASSLDDSNYGYTFGSGTRLTVV.

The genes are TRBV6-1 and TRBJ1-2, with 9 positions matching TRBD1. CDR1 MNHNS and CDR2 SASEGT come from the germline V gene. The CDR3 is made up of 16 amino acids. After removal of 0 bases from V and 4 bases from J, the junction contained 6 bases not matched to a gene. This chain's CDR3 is CASSEATPGQGYGYTF. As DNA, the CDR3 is TGTGCCAGCAGTGAAGCTACCCCGGGACAGGGCTATGGCTACACCTTC.

Here the CDR3 reads CASRVAGGDEQYF. The CDR3 DNA is TGTGCCAGCAGGGTGGCGGGAGGGGACGAGCAGTACTTC. The chain links TRBV28 to TRBJ2-7; TRBD2 aligns across 9 bases. With V trimmed by 6 bases and J by 5 bases, 5 bases remained unmatched. The CDR3 has 13 amino acids. Germline V gene lookup returns CDR1 MDHEN and CDR2 SYDVKM.

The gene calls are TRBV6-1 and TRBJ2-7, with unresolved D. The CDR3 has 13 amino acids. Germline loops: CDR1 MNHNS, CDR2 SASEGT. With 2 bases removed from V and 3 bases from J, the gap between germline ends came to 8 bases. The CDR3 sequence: CASSEPPGYEQYF. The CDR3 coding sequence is TGTGCCAGCAGTGAACCTCCAGGCTACGAGCAGTACTTC.

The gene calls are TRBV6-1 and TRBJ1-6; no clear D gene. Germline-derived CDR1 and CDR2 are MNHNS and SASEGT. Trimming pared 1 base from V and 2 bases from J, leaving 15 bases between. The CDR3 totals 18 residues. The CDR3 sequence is CASSEEGRTFAYNSPLHF. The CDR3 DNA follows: TGTGCCAGCAGTGAAGAGGGTAGGACTTTCGCCTATAATTCACCCCTCCACTTT.

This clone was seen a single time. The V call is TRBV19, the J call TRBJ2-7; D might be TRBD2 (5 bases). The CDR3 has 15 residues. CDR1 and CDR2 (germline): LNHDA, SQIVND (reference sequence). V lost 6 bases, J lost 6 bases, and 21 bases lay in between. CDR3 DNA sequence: TGTGCCAGTAGCCCCACACAGTCCGGGGTCGCCGAGCAGTACTTC. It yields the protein CASSPTQSGVAEQYF.

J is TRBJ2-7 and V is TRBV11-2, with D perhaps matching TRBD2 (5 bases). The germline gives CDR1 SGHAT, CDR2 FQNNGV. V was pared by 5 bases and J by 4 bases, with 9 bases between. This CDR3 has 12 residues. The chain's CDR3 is CASSPGLYEQYF. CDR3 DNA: TGTGCCAGCAGCCCCGGACTGTACGAGCAGTACTTC.

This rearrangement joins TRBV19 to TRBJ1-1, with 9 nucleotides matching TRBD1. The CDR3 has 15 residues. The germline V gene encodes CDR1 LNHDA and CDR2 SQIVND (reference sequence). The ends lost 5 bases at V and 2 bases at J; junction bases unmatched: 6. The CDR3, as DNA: TGTGCCAGTAGTCCGGGGACAGGGTTCAACACTGAAGCTTTCTTT. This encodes CASSPGTGFNTEAFF.

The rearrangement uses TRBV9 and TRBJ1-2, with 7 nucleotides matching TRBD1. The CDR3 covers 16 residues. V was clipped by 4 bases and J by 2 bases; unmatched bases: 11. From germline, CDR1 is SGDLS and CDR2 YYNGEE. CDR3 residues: CASSSSLRTGNYGYTF. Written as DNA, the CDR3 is TGTGCCAGCAGCTCAAGCTTGAGGACAGGCAACTATGGCTACACCTTC.

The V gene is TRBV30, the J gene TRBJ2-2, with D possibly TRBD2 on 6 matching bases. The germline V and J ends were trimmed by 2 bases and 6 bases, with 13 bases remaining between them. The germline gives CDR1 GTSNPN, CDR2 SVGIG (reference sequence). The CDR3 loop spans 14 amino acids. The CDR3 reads CAWSQQTGAGELFF. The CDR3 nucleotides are TGTGCCTGGAGTCAGCAAACGGGGGCCGGGGAGCTGTTTTTT.